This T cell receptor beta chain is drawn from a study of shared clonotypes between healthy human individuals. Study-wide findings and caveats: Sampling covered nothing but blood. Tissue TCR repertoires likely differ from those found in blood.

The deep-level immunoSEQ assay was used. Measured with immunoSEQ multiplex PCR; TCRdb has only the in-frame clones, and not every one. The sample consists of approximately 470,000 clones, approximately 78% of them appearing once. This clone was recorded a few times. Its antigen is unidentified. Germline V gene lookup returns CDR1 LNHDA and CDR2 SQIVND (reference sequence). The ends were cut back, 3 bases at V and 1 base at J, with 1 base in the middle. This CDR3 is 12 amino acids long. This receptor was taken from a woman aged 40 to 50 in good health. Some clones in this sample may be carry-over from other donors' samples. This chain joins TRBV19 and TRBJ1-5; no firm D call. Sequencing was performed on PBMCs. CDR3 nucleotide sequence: TGTGCCAGTAGTATCAGCAATCAGCCCCAGCATTTT. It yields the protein CASSISNQPQHF.